This paragraph reports one TCR beta chain. Its antigen is currently unknown. Generated by immunoSEQ multiplex PCR, the TCRdb table keeps only in-frame clones and is missing some. In the table there are about 990,000 clones, approximately 80% of which are singletons. The CDR3 is 16 amino acids. The sample belongs to a study of shared clonotypes between healthy human individuals. Study-level results: Inspection by rarefaction showed sorted-subset sequencing to be incomplete despite large depth.

This receptor was obtained from a man aged 18 to 29 in good health. Some clones in this sample may be carry-over from other donors' samples. Source material: memory CD4+ T cells from PBMCs. Subset described: CD45RA-negative fraction. The chain recombines TRBV21-1 with TRBJ2-7; the table assigns TRBD2, which was not confirmed against the DNA. TRBV21-1 is described as a pseudogene. In DNA form, the CDR3 reads TGTGCCAGCAGCAATCCCCGGGGGAGGATCCTCTACGAGCAGTACTTC. This sequence encodes CASSNPRGRILYEQYF.